These T cell receptor beta chains were read from a single sample in a study of shared clonotypes between healthy human individuals. Assay: immunoSEQ multiplex PCR; the TCRdb copy retains only in-frame clones and omits some. The table records 1.5 million to 2.5 million clones, about 95% of them present only once. What was sequenced was naive CD8+ T cells sorted from blood. Receptor source: a man younger than 35 in good health. Each CDR3 is given with its conserved first and last residue. A D gene is named only where the DNA matches it firmly. Only some rows state a clone size, as once, few, many or a class for expanded clones.

V: TRBV5-4
size: .
J: TRBJ2-7
D: .
DNA: TGTGCCAGCAGCTTCCTTACCTACGAGCAGTACTTC
CDR3: CASSFLTYEQYF

V: TRBV27
size: .
J: TRBJ1-5
D: TRBD1
DNA: TGTGCCAGCAGTAGCCTGGGGACAGGAGGCAATCAGCCCCAGCATTTT
CDR3: CASSSLGTGGNQPQHF

V: TRBV5-1
size: .
J: TRBJ1-2
D: .
DNA: TGCGCCAGCAGCCCGCCAACAGGGAGCATGGACTATGGCTACACCTTC
CDR3: CASSPPTGSMDYGYTF

V: TRBV10-3
size: few
J: TRBJ1-2
D: TRBD1
DNA: TGTGCCATCAGTGAGTCAGGCAGGGGGGTCTATGGCTACACCTTC
CDR3: CAISESGRGVYGYTF

V: TRBV7-8
size: .
J: TRBJ1-2
D: .
DNA: TGTGCCAGCAGCCCAGTAAGTCATGGGGGCTATGGCTACACCTTC
CDR3: CASSPVSHGGYGYTF

V: TRBV4-2
size: .
J: TRBJ2-3
D: TRBD2
DNA: TGTGCCAGCAGCCATCCGATCGGCGGGGGTAACACAGATACGCAGTATTTT
CDR3: CASSHPIGGGNTDTQYF

V: TRBV1
size: .
J: TRBJ2-4
D: .
DNA: TGCACCACCCCCCTAGCCAAAAACATTCAGTACTTC
CDR3: CTTPLAKNIQYF

V: TRBV5-3
size: once
J: TRBJ1-4
D: TRBD1
DNA: TGTGCCAGAAGCTTGGCCCAGTCCCGGGACAGGGGGGCAACTAATGAAAAACTGTTTTTT
CDR3: CARSLAQSRDRGATNEKLFF

V: TRBV27
size: .
J: TRBJ2-5
D: TRBD1
DNA: TGTGCCAGCAGTTTTCAGGGGGCGAAAGAGACCCAGTACTTC
CDR3: CASSFQGAKETQYF

V: TRBV9
size: .
J: TRBJ2-1
D: .
DNA: TGTGCCAGCAGCGTTCAGGGACACTACGGCAATGAGCAGTTCTTC
CDR3: CASSVQGHYGNEQFF

V: TRBV19
size: once
J: TRBJ1-6
D: .
DNA: TGTGCCAGTAGTATAGACCCGACAGCTAATTCACCCCTCCACTTT
CDR3: CASSIDPTANSPLHF

V: TRBV4-2
size: .
J: TRBJ2-1
D: .
DNA: TGTGCCAGCAGCCCGTCGGCAACTAGCAGTTACAATGAGCAGTTCTTC
CDR3: CASSPSATSSYNEQFF

V: TRBV27
size: .
J: TRBJ1-6
D: .
DNA: TGTGCCAGCGGTTCGACAGAGAGAAACTATAATTCACCCCTCCACTTT
CDR3: CASGSTERNYNSPLHF

V: TRBV13
size: .
J: TRBJ2-2
D: TRBD2
DNA: TGTGCCAGCAGCTTCCTAGGGACTAGCGGCCCCCCCGGGGAGCTGTTTTTT
CDR3: CASSFLGTSGPPGELFF

V: TRBV7-2
size: .
J: TRBJ2-7
D: TRBD1
DNA: TGTGCCAGCAGCTTAGCCGTTGGGTCAGGGGGCATTGGCGAGCAGTACTTC
CDR3: CASSLAVGSGGIGEQYF

V: TRBV25-1
size: .
J: TRBJ1-4
D: .
DNA: TGTGCCAGCAGTGAATACGATGAAAAACTGTTTTTT
CDR3: CASSEYDEKLFF

V: TRBV7-9
size: .
J: TRBJ2-4
D: .
DNA: TGTGCCAGCAGCGCAGGGGTTTGGGACATTCAGTACTTC
CDR3: CASSAGVWDIQYF

V: TRBV11-2
size: .
J: TRBJ2-2
D: TRBD1
DNA: TGTGCCAGCAGCAGAGGTCCGGGACAGGGGGCCCCCGGGGAGCTGTTTTTT
CDR3: CASSRGPGQGAPGELFF

V: TRBV19
size: .
J: TRBJ1-1
D: .
DNA: TGTGCCAGTTCAGTTCCCCGGGACACCTACCCCCAAGCTTTCTTT
CDR3: CASSVPRDTYPQAFF

V: TRBV5-6
size: .
J: TRBJ1-2
D: TRBD1
DNA: TGTGCCAGCAGCGGGGGGACAGGGGAGTATACCTATGGCTACACCTTC
CDR3: CASSGGTGEYTYGYTF

V: TRBV4-1
size: .
J: TRBJ2-7
D: TRBD2
DNA: TGCGCCAGCAGCTTAAGGCGGGACTACTACGAGCAGTACTTC
CDR3: CASSLRRDYYEQYF

V: TRBV6-5
size: once
J: TRBJ2-1
D: .
DNA: TGTGCCAGCAGGTCCGGAAGCGCCCGGAGCAATGAGCAGTTCTTC
CDR3: CASRSGSARSNEQFF

V: TRBV27
size: .
J: TRBJ2-1
D: TRBD2
DNA: TGTGCCAGCAGTTTTGGCCGGGGGGTAATTGAGCAGTTCTTC
CDR3: CASSFGRGVIEQFF

V: TRBV19
size: .
J: TRBJ2-7
D: TRBD1
DNA: TGTGCCAGTAGTAGCGGACAGGGGAGCTCCTACGAGCAGTACTTC
CDR3: CASSSGQGSSYEQYF

V: TRBV7-8
size: .
J: TRBJ1-1
D: TRBD1
DNA: TGTGCCAGCAGCTACGACAGGGGGAACACTGAAGCTTTCTTT
CDR3: CASSYDRGNTEAFF

V: TRBV9
size: .
J: TRBJ1-6
D: TRBD1
DNA: TGTGCCAGCAGCGTGACAGGGGCCAATTCACCCCTCCACTTT
CDR3: CASSVTGANSPLHF

V: TRBV12-5
size: .
J: TRBJ2-3
D: TRBD1
DNA: TGTGCTAGTGGTTTGGGACAGGGTTTCCCAGATACGCAGTATTTT
CDR3: CASGLGQGFPDTQYF

V: TRBV7-9
size: .
J: TRBJ2-5
D: .
DNA: TGTGCCAGCAGCTCACAGGTGTTTACGGAGACCCAGTACTTC
CDR3: CASSSQVFTETQYF

V: TRBV5-4
size: .
J: TRBJ2-1
D: .
DNA: TGTGCCGGCAGTGATAGAACCGTCAATGAGCAGTTCTTC
CDR3: CAGSDRTVNEQFF

V: TRBV5-4
size: .
J: TRBJ2-1
D: TRBD2
DNA: TGTGCCAGCAGCTTAGGACTAGCGGGAGCATACAATGAGCAGTTCTTC
CDR3: CASSLGLAGAYNEQFF

V: TRBV27
size: .
J: TRBJ2-1
D: TRBD2
DNA: TGTGCCAGCAGTTTGGGGGGGATCTCCTACAATGAGCAGTTCTTC
CDR3: CASSLGGISYNEQFF

V: TRBV7-9
size: .
J: TRBJ2-1
D: TRBD1
DNA: TGTGCCAGCAGCTTAGTCCCGGACAGGCTGTATGAGCAGTTCTTC
CDR3: CASSLVPDRLYEQFF

V: TRBV7-9
size: .
J: TRBJ2-2
D: TRBD1
DNA: TGTGCCAGCAGCTTATCCGGGACAGCGATCATGGGGGAGCTGTTTTTT
CDR3: CASSLSGTAIMGELFF

V: TRBV6-5
size: .
J: TRBJ2-5
D: .
DNA: TGTGCCAGCTGGGCCTTCGCGATGGGAGAGACCCAGTACTTC
CDR3: CASWAFAMGETQYF

V: TRBV11-3
size: .
J: TRBJ1-5
D: TRBD1
DNA: TGTGCCAGCAGCTTAGTAGTGGGGGGACAGGGAGGTAATCAGCCCCAGCATTTT
CDR3: CASSLVVGGQGGNQPQHF

V: TRBV9
size: .
J: TRBJ2-5
D: .
DNA: TGTGCCAGCAGCACTCCCGGAGGTGGAGAGACCCAGTACTTC
CDR3: CASSTPGGGETQYF

V: TRBV29-1
size: .
J: TRBJ2-5
D: TRBD2
DNA: TGCAGCTTTAGCGGGGCTGGGGTGAGGGAGACCCAGTACTTC
CDR3: CSFSGAGVRETQYF

V: TRBV27
size: .
J: TRBJ2-4
D: .
DNA: TGTGCCAGCAGTTTAAGCTTTGAAGGGGTTGGCATTCAGTACTTC
CDR3: CASSLSFEGVGIQYF

V: TRBV7-7
size: .
J: TRBJ2-5
D: .
DNA: TGTGCTAGCAGCTTAAACAGTCAAGAGACCCAGTACTTC
CDR3: CASSLNSQETQYF

V: TRBV6-5
size: .
J: TRBJ2-5
D: .
DNA: TGTGCCAGCAGTTACTCCGGCGAGGGGTTAGAGACCCAGTACTTC
CDR3: CASSYSGEGLETQYF

V: TRBV28
size: .
J: TRBJ2-2
D: .
DNA: TGTGCCAGCACGGGCCAAGGGGAGACCGGGGAGCTGTTTTTT
CDR3: CASTGQGETGELFF